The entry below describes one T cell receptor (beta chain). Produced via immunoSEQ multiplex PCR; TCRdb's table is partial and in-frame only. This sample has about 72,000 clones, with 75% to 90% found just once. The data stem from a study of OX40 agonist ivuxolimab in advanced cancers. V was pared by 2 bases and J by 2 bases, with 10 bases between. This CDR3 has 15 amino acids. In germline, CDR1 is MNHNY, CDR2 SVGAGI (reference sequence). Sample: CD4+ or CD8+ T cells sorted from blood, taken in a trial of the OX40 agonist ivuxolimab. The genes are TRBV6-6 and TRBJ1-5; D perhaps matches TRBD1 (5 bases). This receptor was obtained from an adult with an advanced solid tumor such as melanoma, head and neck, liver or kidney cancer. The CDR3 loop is CASSYGGMGNQPQHF. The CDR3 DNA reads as TGTGCCAGCAGTTACGGGGGAATGGGCAATCAGCCCCAGCATTTT.